The sequence of this TCR beta chain was determined in a study of blood T cell repertoires in COVID-19 (dated by TCRdb to 2020 to 2021). Regarding the complete study: Samples from collaborators originated in the United States, Italy and Spain and spanned both the acute and convalescent phases of COVID-19. The material from the prospective study consisted of cDNA or gDNA derived from T cells, B-cell-depleted T cells, or PBMCs. Subjects who had been exposed to COVID-19, were actively infected with it, or had recovered from it provided the deeply sampled blood TCRbeta repertoires that made up the dataset. A freely available public database, intended as a resource for researchers studying the immune response to SARS-CoV-2, is where the repertoires were released. The samples were drawn from the first 160 participants of the ongoing ImmuneRACE study and from some 1,300 subjects provided by 6 global collaborators. Sample metadata almost always included a de-identified subject ID, COVID-19 status, age in years and sex. Where available, HLA class I and class II types were taken from metadata supplied by the sample provider and were not determined by assay-based typing.

The immunoSEQ Assay, a bias-controlled multiplex PCR, was used to amplify TCRbeta CDR3 regions from genomic DNA. Processing in the source paper ran as follows. The number of nucleated cells in each sample was estimated from the amplification of reference gene primers within the assay. To quantify the absolute abundance of each unique TCRbeta CDR3 rearrangement, sequence reads were collapsed and filtered. Productive Simpson clonality was computed per sample as the square root of Simpson's diversity index over productive rearrangements. TCRdb retrieved this table from immuneACCESS and kept in-frame rearrangements only. Not all clones are present; in checked studies, unresolved V genes account for under half, and no reason is known for the remainder. V, J and clone size were drawn from that table, and D and trimming were deduced from the DNA. This sample is represented by around 9,200 clones; 86% of them were singletons. The ten most abundant clones make up more than 8% of the sample.

Trimming leaves V shorter by 5 bases and J shorter by 2 bases, with the junction holding 9 bases beyond the gene matches. The CDR3 covers 18 residues, taking in both the cysteine and the phenylalanine. CDR3 DNA only is kept here, 54 bases in frame from base 1. The germline V gene specifies SGHNT as CDR1 and YENEEA as CDR2. What the study reported, not specific to this receptor: Clinical and demographic metadata were provided uncurated, with the amount varying by source and participant.

Each collaborating institution followed its own protocols to collect whole blood in K2EDTA tubes. Collaborator samples were shipped for TCRbeta analysis as frozen whole blood, isolated PBMCs, or DNA extracted from either sample type. With respect to this clone: This receptor's antigen is unknown. There are no base qualities to consult, and no much larger clone falls within one base.

The sequence came from a man in his 60s with acute or convalescent COVID-19. The chain is assembled from TRBV11-3 and TRBJ2-2; the junction holds 12 bases that match TRBD2. The sequencing input was peripheral blood. The CDR3 amino acid sequence is: CASSPRLAGESNTGELFF. The nucleotide sequence reads TGTGCCAGCAGCCCGCGACTAGCGGGAGAGAGTAACACCGGGGAGCTGTTTTTT.